This T cell receptor beta chain derives from a study of metastatic and nonmetastatic thyroid tumors. Study-wide background: Repertoires from malignant and benign thyroid patients were compared across blood and tumor or nodule tissue.

As processed by the authors: The authors used CDR3 differences across clinicopathological groups to build a distant-metastasis classifier for papillary thyroid cancer. TCRdb re-processed the PCR reads through MiXCR. TCRdb's processing, not the study's, gives the V and J calls here. The sample comprises thousands of clones, under 20% of which are singletons, and over 15% rests with the top ten. Prior to thyroid surgery, none of the patients had received any treatment. Notes on the study in general: Patients with malignant thyroid tumors reportedly had significantly higher TCR beta diversity than those with benign nodules, in blood and tumor.

With regard to this clone: No antigen is known for it.

V was pared by 2 bases and J by 4 bases, with 15 bases of the junction left unmatched. CDR1 and CDR2 (germline): DFQATT, SNEGSKA (reference sequence). There are 18 residues in the CDR3. J is TRBJ2-1 and V is TRBV20-1; 9 positions agree with TRBD2. The specimen sequenced was adjacent normal tissue. The receptor was derived from a female donor with papillary thyroid cancer or a benign thyroid nodule (not recorded which). Some clones in this sample may be carry-over from other donors' samples. The CDR3 here is CSARLALAGEPLYNEQFF. CDR3 nucleotide sequence: TGCAGTGCTAGATTAGCGTTAGCGGGGGAACCCCTATACAATGAGCAGTTCTTC.